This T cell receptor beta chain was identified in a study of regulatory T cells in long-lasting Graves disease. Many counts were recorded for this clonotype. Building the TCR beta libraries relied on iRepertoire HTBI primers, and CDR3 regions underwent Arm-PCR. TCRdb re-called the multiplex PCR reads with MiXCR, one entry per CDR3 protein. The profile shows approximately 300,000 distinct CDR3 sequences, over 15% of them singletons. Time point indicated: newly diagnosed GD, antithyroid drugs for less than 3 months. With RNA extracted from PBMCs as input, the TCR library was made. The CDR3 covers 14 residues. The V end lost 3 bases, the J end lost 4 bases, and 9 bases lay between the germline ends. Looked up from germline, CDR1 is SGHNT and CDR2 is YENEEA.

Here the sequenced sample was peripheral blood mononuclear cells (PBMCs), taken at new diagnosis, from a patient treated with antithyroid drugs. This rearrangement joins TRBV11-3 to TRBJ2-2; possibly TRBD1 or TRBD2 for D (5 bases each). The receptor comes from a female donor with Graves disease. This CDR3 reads CASSLGPITGELFF. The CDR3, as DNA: TGTGCCAGCAGCTTGGGACCAATCACCGGGGAGCTGTTTTTT.